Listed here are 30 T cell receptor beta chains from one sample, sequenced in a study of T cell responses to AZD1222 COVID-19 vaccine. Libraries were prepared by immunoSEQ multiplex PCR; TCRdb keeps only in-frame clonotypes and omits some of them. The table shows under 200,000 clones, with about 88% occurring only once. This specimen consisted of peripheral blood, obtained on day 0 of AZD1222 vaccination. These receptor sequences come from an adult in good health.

CDR3 protein: CASSLEGLNEQFF. CDR3 coding DNA: TGTGCCAGCAGCTTAGAAGGCCTTAATGAGCAGTTCTTC. The chain is built from TRBV7-9 and TRBJ2-1; D unclear. V lost 1 base and J lost 7, with 8 bases in between. Germline CDR1 and CDR2: SEHNR and FQNEAQ (reference sequence). The CDR3 has 13 amino acids. The variable domain in full, completed from reference TRBV7-9 and TRBJ2-1, reads DTGVSQNPRHKITKRGQNVTFRCDPISEHNRLYWYRQTLGQGPEFLTYFQNEAQLEKSRLLSDRFSAERPKGSFSTLEIQRTEQGDSAMYLCASSLEGLNEQFFGPGTRLTVL.

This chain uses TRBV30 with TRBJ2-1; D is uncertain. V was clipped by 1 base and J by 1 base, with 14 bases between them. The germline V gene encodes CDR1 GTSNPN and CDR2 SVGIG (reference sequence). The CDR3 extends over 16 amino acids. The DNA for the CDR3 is TGTGCCTGGAGTGCCACGGGCCGGCTGTCCTACAATGAGCAGTTCTTC. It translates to CAWSATGRLSYNEQFF.

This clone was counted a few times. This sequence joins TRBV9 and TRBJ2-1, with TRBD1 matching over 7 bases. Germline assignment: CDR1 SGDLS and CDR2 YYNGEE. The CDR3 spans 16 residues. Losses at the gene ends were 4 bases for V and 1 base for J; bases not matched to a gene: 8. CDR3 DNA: TGTGCCAGCAGCCCCCGGGACAGCCTATCCTACAATGAGCAGTTCTTC. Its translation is CASSPRDSLSYNEQFF.

The CDR3 nucleotides are TGTGCCAGTAGTACCACCTACAGGGGGCCTGGCTACACCTTC. Encoded protein: CASSTTYRGPGYTF. The chain uses TRBV19 and TRBJ1-2; 9 nucleotides match TRBD1. After removal of 4 bases from V and 7 bases from J, the junction contained 7 bases not matched to a gene. Looked up from germline, CDR1 is LNHDA and CDR2 is SQIVND (reference sequence). There are 14 residues in the CDR3. Variable domain in full (rest from reference TRBV19 and TRBJ1-2): DGGITQSPKYLFRKEGQNVTLSCEQNLNHDAMYWYRQDPGQGLRLIYYSQIVNDFQKGDIAEGYSVSREKKESFPLTVTSAQKNPTAFYLCASSTTYRGPGYTFGSGTRLTVV.

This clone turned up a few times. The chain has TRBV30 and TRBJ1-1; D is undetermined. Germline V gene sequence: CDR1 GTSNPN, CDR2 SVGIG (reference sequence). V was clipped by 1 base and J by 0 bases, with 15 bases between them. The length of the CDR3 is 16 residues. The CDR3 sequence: CAWSGGVSGMNTEAFF. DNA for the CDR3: TGTGCCTGGAGTGGGGGTGTATCGGGGATGAACACTGAAGCTTTCTTT.

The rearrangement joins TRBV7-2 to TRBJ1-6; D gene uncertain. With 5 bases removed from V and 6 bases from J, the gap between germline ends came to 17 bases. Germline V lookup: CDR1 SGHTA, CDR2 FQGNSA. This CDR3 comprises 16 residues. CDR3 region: CASSPSERVPNSPLHF. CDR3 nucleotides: TGTGCCAGCAGCCCCTCTGAGCGGGTCCCTAATTCACCCCTCCACTTT.

The chain's CDR3 is CASNWVDQETQYF. The CDR3 DNA reads as TGTGCCAGCAATTGGGTGGACCAAGAGACCCAGTACTTC. J is TRBJ2-5 and V is TRBV6-5, with D unresolved. Germline assignment: CDR1 MNHEY and CDR2 SVGAGI. The length of the CDR3 is 13 residues. V was pared by 7 bases and J by 0 bases, with 9 bases between.

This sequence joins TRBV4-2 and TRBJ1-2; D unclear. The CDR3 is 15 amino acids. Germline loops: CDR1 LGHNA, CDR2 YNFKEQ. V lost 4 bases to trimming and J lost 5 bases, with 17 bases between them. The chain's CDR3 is CASSPPPADLYGYTF. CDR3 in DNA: TGTGCCAGCAGCCCTCCCCCAGCGGACCTTTATGGCTACACCTTC.

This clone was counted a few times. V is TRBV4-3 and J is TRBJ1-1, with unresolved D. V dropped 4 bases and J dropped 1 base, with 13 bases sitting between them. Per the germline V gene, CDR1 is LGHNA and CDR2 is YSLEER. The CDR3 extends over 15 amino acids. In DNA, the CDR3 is TGCGCCAGCAGCCGCGGCCTACCAGGGAACACTGAAGCTTTCTTT. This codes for CASSRGLPGNTEAFF.

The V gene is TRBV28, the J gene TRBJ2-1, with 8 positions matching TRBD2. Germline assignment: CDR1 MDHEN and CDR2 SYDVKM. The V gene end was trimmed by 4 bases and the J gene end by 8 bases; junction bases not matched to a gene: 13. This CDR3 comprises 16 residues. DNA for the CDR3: TGTGCCAGCAGTTCCCCATCCGGGACTAGGGGGGATGAGCAGTTCTTC. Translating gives CASSSPSGTRGDEQFF.

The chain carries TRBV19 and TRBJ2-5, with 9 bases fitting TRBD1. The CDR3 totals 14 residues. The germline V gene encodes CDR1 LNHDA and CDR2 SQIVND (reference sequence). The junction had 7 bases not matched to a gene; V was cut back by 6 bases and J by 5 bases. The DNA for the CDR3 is TGTGCCAGTAGAGGCGACAGGGGGATGGAGACCCAGTACTTC. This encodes CASRGDRGMETQYF.

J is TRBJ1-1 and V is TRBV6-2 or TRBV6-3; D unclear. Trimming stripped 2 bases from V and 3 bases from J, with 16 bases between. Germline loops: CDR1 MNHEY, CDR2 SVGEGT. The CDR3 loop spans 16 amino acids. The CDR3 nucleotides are TGTGCCAGCAGTTACGCGATGGGAGGGAAGGACACTGAAGCTTTCTTT. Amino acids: CASSYAMGGKDTEAFF.

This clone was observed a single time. The CDR3 region has the DNA TGTGCCAGCAGCTTATACGTCCAAGAGACCCAGTACTTC. As protein: CASSLYVQETQYF. The V gene is TRBV7-3, the J gene TRBJ2-5; no definite D call. Germline V gives CDR1 SGHTA, CDR2 FQGTGA. V was shortened by 2 bases and J by 1 base, with 5 bases between the two germline ends. This CDR3 spans 13 amino acids.

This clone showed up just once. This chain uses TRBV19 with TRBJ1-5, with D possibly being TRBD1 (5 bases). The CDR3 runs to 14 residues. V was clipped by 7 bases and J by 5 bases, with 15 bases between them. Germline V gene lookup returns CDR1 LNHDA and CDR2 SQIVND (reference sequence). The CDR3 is CASTVSGGYQPQHF. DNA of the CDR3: TGTGCCAGTACCGTCTCCGGGGGGTATCAGCCCCAGCATTTT.

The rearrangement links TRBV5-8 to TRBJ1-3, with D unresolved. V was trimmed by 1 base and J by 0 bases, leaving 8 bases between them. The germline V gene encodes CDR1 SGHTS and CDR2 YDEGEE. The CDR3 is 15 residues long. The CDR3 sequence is CASSLSAASGNTIYF. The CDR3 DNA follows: TGTGCCAGCAGCTTGTCGGCTGCCTCTGGAAACACCATATATTTT.

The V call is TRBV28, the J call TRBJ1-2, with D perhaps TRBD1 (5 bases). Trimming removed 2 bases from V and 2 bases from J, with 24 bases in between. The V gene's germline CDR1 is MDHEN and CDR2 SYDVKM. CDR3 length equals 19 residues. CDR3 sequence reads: CASSLPSKIQGGSNYGYTF. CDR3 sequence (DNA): TGTGCCAGCAGTTTACCTAGTAAAATTCAGGGAGGGTCAAACTATGGCTACACCTTC.

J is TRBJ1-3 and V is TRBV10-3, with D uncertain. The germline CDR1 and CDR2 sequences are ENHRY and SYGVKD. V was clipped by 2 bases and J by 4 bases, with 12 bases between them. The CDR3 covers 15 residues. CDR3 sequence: CAISEGFRNGNTIYF. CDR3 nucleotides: TGTGCCATCAGTGAGGGATTCCGGAACGGAAACACCATATATTTT.

CDR3 nucleotides: TGTGCCAGCAGTCTCCGGCAGTGGAACACTGAAGCTTTCTTT. Protein sequence: CASSLRQWNTEAFF. This chain connects TRBV27 to TRBJ1-1; D uncertain. This CDR3 is 14 amino acids long. The V gene's germline CDR1 is MNHEY and CDR2 SMNVEV (reference sequence). V shed 5 bases and J shed 1 base, with 11 bases lying between them.

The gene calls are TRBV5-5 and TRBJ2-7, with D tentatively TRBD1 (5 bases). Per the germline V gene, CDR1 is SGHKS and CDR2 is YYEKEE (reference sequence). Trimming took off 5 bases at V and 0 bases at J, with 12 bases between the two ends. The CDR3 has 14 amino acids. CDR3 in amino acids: CASRQASSSYEQYF. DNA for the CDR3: TGTGCCAGCAGACAGGCGTCTAGCTCCTACGAGCAGTACTTC. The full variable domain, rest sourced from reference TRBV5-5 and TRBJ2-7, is DAGVTQSPTHLIKTRGQQVTLRCSPISGHKSVSWYQQVLGQGPQFIFQYYEKEERGRGNFPDRFSARQFPNYSSELNVNALLLGDSALYLCASRQASSSYEQYFGPGTRLTVT.

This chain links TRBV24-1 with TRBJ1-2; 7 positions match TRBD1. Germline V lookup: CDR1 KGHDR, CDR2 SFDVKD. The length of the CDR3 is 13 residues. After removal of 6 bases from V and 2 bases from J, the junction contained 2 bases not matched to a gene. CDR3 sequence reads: CATSLTGNYGYTF. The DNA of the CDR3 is TGTGCCACCAGTTTGACAGGGAACTATGGCTACACCTTC.

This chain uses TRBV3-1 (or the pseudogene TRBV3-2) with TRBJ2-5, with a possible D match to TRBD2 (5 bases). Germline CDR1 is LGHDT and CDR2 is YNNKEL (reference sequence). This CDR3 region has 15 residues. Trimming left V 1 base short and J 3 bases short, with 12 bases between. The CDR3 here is CASSQGESGKETQYF. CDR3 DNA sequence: TGTGCCAGCAGCCAAGGGGAATCGGGGAAAGAGACCCAGTACTTC.

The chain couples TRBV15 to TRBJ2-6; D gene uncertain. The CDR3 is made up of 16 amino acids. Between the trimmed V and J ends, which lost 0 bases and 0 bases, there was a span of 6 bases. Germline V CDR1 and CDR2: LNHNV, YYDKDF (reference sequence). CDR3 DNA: TGTGCCACCAGCAGAGATTCAGTCTCTGGGGCCAACGTCCTGACTTTC. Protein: CATSRDSVSGANVLTF.

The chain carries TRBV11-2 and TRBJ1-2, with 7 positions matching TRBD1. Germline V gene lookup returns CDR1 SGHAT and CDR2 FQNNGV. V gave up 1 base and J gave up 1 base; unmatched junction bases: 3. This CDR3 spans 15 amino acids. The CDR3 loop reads CASSLGTGVNYGYTF. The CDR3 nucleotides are TGTGCCAGCAGCTTAGGCACAGGGGTTAACTATGGCTACACCTTC.

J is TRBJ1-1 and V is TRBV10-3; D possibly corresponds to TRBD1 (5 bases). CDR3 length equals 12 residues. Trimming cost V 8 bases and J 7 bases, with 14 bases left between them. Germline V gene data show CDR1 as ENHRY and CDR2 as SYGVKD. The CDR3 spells CAIGRQRREAFF. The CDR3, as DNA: TGTGCCATCGGGAGACAGCGCCGTGAAGCTTTCTTT.

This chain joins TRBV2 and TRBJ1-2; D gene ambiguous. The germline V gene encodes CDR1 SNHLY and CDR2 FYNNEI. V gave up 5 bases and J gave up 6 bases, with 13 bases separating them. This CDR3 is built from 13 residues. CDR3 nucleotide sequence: TGTGCCAGCAGTAAGCCCAAGGCGGATGGCTACACCTTC. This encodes CASSKPKADGYTF.

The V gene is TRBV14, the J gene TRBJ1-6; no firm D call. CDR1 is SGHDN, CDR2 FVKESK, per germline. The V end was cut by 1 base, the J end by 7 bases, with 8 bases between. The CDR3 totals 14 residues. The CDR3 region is CASSQVRRNSPLHF. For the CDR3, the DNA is TGTGCCAGCAGCCAAGTCCGGAGGAATTCACCCCTCCACTTT.

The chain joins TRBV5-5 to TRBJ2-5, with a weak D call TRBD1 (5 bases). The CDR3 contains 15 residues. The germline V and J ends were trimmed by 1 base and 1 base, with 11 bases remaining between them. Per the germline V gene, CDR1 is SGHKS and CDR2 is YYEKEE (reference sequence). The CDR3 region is CASSLFDRIQETQYF. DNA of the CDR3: TGTGCCAGCAGCTTGTTCGACAGAATCCAAGAGACCCAGTACTTC.

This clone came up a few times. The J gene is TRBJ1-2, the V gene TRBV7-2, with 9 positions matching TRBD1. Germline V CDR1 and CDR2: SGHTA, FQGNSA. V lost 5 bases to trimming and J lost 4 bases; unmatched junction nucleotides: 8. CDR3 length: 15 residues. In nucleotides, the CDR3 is TGTGCCAGCAGCCCAAGGACAGGGGCCGTCTATGGCTACACCTTC. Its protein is CASSPRTGAVYGYTF.

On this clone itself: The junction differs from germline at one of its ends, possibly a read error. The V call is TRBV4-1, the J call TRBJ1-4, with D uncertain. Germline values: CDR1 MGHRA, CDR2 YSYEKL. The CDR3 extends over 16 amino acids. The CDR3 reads CASSHTRGGLNGKLFF. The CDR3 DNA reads TGCGCCAGCAGCCACACCCGTGGCGGGTTAAATGGAAAACTGTTTTTT.

CDR3 amino acids: CAVSGTGVWDEQYF. The CDR3 DNA follows: TGTGCCGTCTCCGGGACAGGGGTCTGGGACGAGCAGTACTTC. V is TRBV10-3 and J is TRBJ2-7; 10 bases are a match to TRBD1. Germline CDR1 reads ENHRY; CDR2 reads SYGVKD. CDR3 length: 14 residues. The J segment lost 5 bases and the V segment lost 11 bases, leaving 12 bases of the junction unmatched.